This paragraph reports one T cell receptor (beta chain). Its antigen is still unknown. The sample originates from a study of shared clonotypes between healthy human individuals. Overall study context: Ranging from 18 to 49 in age, donors were a couple of women and a few men. General study points: The study found lower generation probabilities in non-shared clonotypes than in those shared by all four donors.

Authors' data handling: Filtering differed, since immunoSEQ gave only junction sequences and no quality scores. Generated by immunoSEQ multiplex PCR, the TCRdb table keeps only in-frame clones and is missing some. D and trimming were read from the DNA, whereas the V and J calls and clone size are those reported in that table. The profile shows over 1.4 million clones, approximately 96% of them singletons. Germline CDR1 reads MNHEY; CDR2 reads SMNVEV (reference sequence). The CDR3 consists of 16 residues. The junction had 14 bases not matched to a gene; V was cut back by 6 bases and J by 7 bases. This chain joins TRBV27 and TRBJ2-7; 11 bases agree with TRBD2. Sequenced sample: naive CD4+ T cells sorted from blood. Specified subset: CD45RA+ positively selected. This clonotype was sampled from a man younger than 40 in good health. The CDR3 is CASSRLTSGSVLEQYF. The CDR3 nucleotides read TGTGCCAGCAGCCGGTTAACTAGCGGGAGTGTCTTAGAGCAGTACTTC.